Below are 24 T cell receptor beta chains sequenced from a single sample in a study of T cell responses to AZD1222 COVID-19 vaccine. The repertoire was sequenced with immunoSEQ multiplex PCR; TCRdb's copy has only in-frame clones and lacks some. The table shows some 39,000 clones, with about 90% occurring only once. The starting material was peripheral blood, obtained 28 days after the second AZD1222 dose. Source of these receptors: an adult who received the AZD1222 COVID-19 vaccine.

The chain is built from TRBV5-1 and TRBJ1-6; tentative D call: TRBD1 (6 bases). V lost 0 bases and J 6 bases, leaving 10 bases between the germline ends. The germline CDR1 and CDR2 sequences are SGHRS and YFSETQ. The CDR3 loop spans 15 amino acids. Here the CDR3 reads CASSLDRAANSPLHF. In DNA, the CDR3 is TGCGCCAGCAGCTTGGACAGGGCGGCTAATTCACCCCTCCACTTT. The entire variable domain, with the rest obtained from reference TRBV5-1 and TRBJ1-6, is as follows: KAGVTQTPRYLIKTRGQQVTLSCSPISGHRSVSWYQQTPGQGLQFLFEYFSETQRNKGNFPGRFSGRQFSNSRSEMNVSTLELGDSALYLCASSLDRAANSPLHFGNGTRLTVT.

This chain joins TRBV7-9 and TRBJ2-3; 8 nucleotides agree with TRBD1. The ends lost 5 bases at V and 3 bases at J; junction bases unmatched: 1. CDR1 is SEHNR and CDR2 is FQNEAQ in the germline V gene (reference sequence). This CDR3 region has 13 residues. This CDR3 reads CASSRQGTDTQYF. The CDR3 nucleotides read TGTGCCAGCAGCCGACAGGGGACAGATACGCAGTATTTT.

V is TRBV24-1 and J is TRBJ1-4, with unresolved D. Germline-derived CDR1 and CDR2 are KGHDR and SFDVKD. Trimming stripped 7 bases from V and 6 bases from J, with 8 bases between. The CDR3 runs to 12 residues. As DNA, the CDR3 is TGTGCCACCAGCCAGAGGGATGAAAAACTGTTTTTT. Translation gives CATSQRDEKLFF.

The chain is built from TRBV18 and TRBJ1-1, with 11 positions matching TRBD1. CDR1 is KGHSH and CDR2 is LQKENI in the germline V gene. The CDR3 is made up of 17 amino acids. V was clipped by 0 bases and J by 2 bases; unmatched bases: 5. CDR3 sequence (DNA): TGTGCCAGCTCACCACCGCGGACAGGGGGCCGAAACACTGAAGCTTTCTTT. Translation gives CASSPPRTGGRNTEAFF.

This clone has just a few counts. At one boundary the junction diverges from the germline segment, which might be a read error. The chain employs TRBV11-2 and TRBJ1-5, with TRBD1 as a possible D gene (6 bases). Germline V gene lookup returns CDR1 SGHAT and CDR2 FQNNGV. CDR3 length: 18 amino acids. This CDR3 is CASSSNPTLGRAGAAPAF. In DNA form, the CDR3 reads TGTGCCAGCAGCTCCAACCCCACTTTGGGCCGGGCGGGGGCAGCCCCAGCATTT.

The rearrangement uses TRBV5-6 and TRBJ1-2; TRBD1 agrees at 11 bases. The CDR3 has 13 residues. Germline CDR1 reads SGHDT; CDR2 reads YYEEEE. V shed 5 bases, J shed 7 bases, and the junction held 4 bases outside the gene matches. CDR3 coding DNA: TGTGCCAGCAGACTGGACAGGGGGCTTGGCTACACCTTC. Its translation: CASRLDRGLGYTF.

This chain joins TRBV4-2 and TRBJ2-2; 9 nucleotides match TRBD1. The germline V gene has CDR1 LGHNA and CDR2 YNFKEQ. This CDR3 has 15 amino acids. The ends lost 3 bases at V and 6 bases at J; junction bases unmatched: 5. The CDR3 sequence is CASSQGDRESGELFF. CDR3 in DNA: TGTGCCAGCAGCCAGGGGGACAGGGAGTCCGGGGAGCTGTTTTTT.

V and J are TRBV18 and TRBJ1-2; TRBD1 matches 8 bases. The CDR3 is 15 residues long. The germline gives CDR1 KGHSH, CDR2 LQKENI. V lost 5 bases to trimming and J lost 10 bases; unmatched junction nucleotides: 15. The CDR3 region is CASSSLSGGGDPYTF. The CDR3 DNA follows: TGTGCCAGCTCATCTCTTTCAGGGGGCGGCGACCCCTACACCTTC.

This clone was seen once. The chain has TRBV7-9 and TRBJ1-6; D is perhaps TRBD1 (5 bases). Germline V gene sequence: CDR1 SEHNR, CDR2 FQNEAQ (reference sequence). V lost 4 bases and J lost 11, with 15 bases in between. This CDR3 region has 14 residues. In DNA, the CDR3 is TGTGCCAGCAGCTCGGGGCACCAGGATCCACCCCTCCACTTT. The encoded protein is CASSSGHQDPPLHF.

This clone is labeled medium-sized. This chain joins TRBV7-8 and TRBJ2-7; D is possibly TRBD1 (6 bases). Germline V lookup: CDR1 SGHVS, CDR2 FQNEAQ. The CDR3 runs 16 residues. Trimming took off 3 bases at V and 5 bases at J, with 20 bases between the two ends. The CDR3, as DNA: TGTGCCAGCAGCTTTCTCTCCACAGGGATGAAGAACGAGCAGTACTTC. The encoded protein is CASSFLSTGMKNEQYF.

The chain uses TRBV6-5 and TRBJ1-6; no clear D. With 9 bases removed from V and 6 bases from J, the gap between germline ends came to 9 bases. This CDR3 has 12 residues. CDR1 and CDR2 (germline): MNHEY, SVGAGI. The CDR3 sequence: CASRFGNSPLHF. The CDR3 DNA reads TGTGCCAGTCGGTTTGGTAATTCACCCCTCCACTTT.

The rearrangement links TRBV5-4 to TRBJ2-1, with 12 bases aligning to TRBD2. The V and J ends lost 1 base and 6 bases, in that order; junction bases with no gene match: 2. CDR3 length: 15 residues. Germline values: CDR1 SGHNT, CDR2 YYREEE (reference sequence). This chain's CDR3 is CASSLPSGGANEQFF. The DNA of the CDR3 is TGTGCCAGCAGCTTGCCTAGCGGGGGGGCCAATGAGCAGTTCTTC. The full variable domain, in which reference TRBV5-4 and TRBJ2-1 provide the parts outside the CDR3, is ETGVTQSPTHLIKTRGQQVTLRCSSQSGHNTVSWYQQALGQGPQFIFQYYREEENGRGNFPPRFSGLQFPNYSSELNVNALELDDSALYLCASSLPSGGANEQFFGPGTRLTVL.

The gene calls are TRBV5-4 and TRBJ2-2; 9 bases align to TRBD2. V was clipped by 4 bases and J by 4 bases; unmatched bases: 14. The germline V gene encodes CDR1 SGHNT and CDR2 YYREEE (reference sequence). The CDR3 runs 18 residues. CDR3 region: CASSGGVAGDPGTGELFF. Here the CDR3 DNA reads TGTGCCAGCAGCGGCGGGGTAGCGGGGGACCCGGGCACCGGGGAGCTGTTTTTT.

The chain employs TRBV25-1 and TRBJ2-3, with D perhaps matching TRBD1 or TRBD2 (6 bases each). Germline-derived CDR1 and CDR2 are MGHDK and SYGVNS. The CDR3 loop spans 15 amino acids. The V gene lost 8 bases and the J gene lost 6 bases, with 21 bases spanning the gap. The DNA of the CDR3 is TGTGCCAGCGAGGAGTCGGGGGCTAGAGCGGATACGCAGTATTTT. It is translated as CASEESGARADTQYF.

This sequence joins TRBV19 and TRBJ1-5; D is perhaps TRBD1 (5 bases). The CDR3 runs to 13 residues. Germline V gene sequence: CDR1 LNHDA, CDR2 SQIVND (reference sequence). V gave up 6 bases and J gave up 0 bases, with 6 bases separating them. As DNA, the CDR3 is TGTGCCAGTAGGCAGGGTAGCAATCAGCCCCAGCATTTT. Translated, it gives CASRQGSNQPQHF.

The chain employs TRBV7-2 and TRBJ2-7; D is uncertain. CDR1 and CDR2 (germline): SGHTA, FQGNSA. The CDR3 spans 14 residues. The ends were cut back, 3 bases at V and 3 bases at J, with 12 bases in the middle. CDR3 sequence: CASSFGDSFYEQYF. The CDR3 bases are TGTGCCAGCAGCTTTGGTGACTCCTTCTACGAGCAGTACTTC.

J is TRBJ1-4 and V is TRBV7-8; D gene unclear. This CDR3 is built from 13 residues. Trimming took off 5 bases at V and 4 bases at J, with 8 bases between the two ends. Per the germline V gene, CDR1 is SGHVS and CDR2 is FQNEAQ. CDR3 nucleotides: TGTGCCAGCAGCCGCGCCCTTAATGAAAAACTGTTTTTT. Amino acids: CASSRALNEKLFF.

The V call is TRBV5-8, the J call TRBJ1-4, with D unresolved. Between the trimmed V and J ends, which lost 4 bases and 7 bases, there was a span of 17 bases. CDR1 and CDR2 (germline): SGHTS, YDEGEE. The CDR3 is 15 amino acids. The CDR3 DNA sequence: TGTGCCAGCAGCCCCGCCTCAGCCTGGGGTGAAAAACTGTTTTTT. This codes for CASSPASAWGEKLFF.

The V and J genes are TRBV7-9 and TRBJ2-2; TRBD1 might be the D (5 bases). The germline gives CDR1 SEHNR, CDR2 FQNEAQ (reference sequence). The length of the CDR3 is 16 residues. Trimming took 5 bases from V and 0 from J, leaving 13 bases between them. Here the CDR3 reads CASSTGLGSNTGELFF. Written as DNA, the CDR3 is TGTGCCAGCAGCACAGGCCTAGGGTCGAACACCGGGGAGCTGTTTTTT.

The CDR3 DNA follows: TGCGCCAGCAGCACCGGACAGGGGGATTCGAGCACTGAAGCTTTCTTT. Translation gives CASSTGQGDSSTEAFF. The chain links TRBV5-1 to TRBJ1-1; 10 nucleotides align to TRBD1. Germline assignment: CDR1 SGHRS and CDR2 YFSETQ. V gave up 4 bases and J gave up 4 bases; unmatched junction bases: 10. This CDR3 has 16 residues. Looking up the rest from reference TRBV5-1 and TRBJ1-1 gives the full variable domain: KAGVTQTPRYLIKTRGQQVTLSCSPISGHRSVSWYQQTPGQGLQFLFEYFSETQRNKGNFPGRFSGRQFSNSRSEMNVSTLELGDSALYLCASSTGQGDSSTEAFFGQGTRLTVV.

The rearrangement joins TRBV12-5 to TRBJ2-3; D remains unclear. Deletions cut 6 bases from V and 3 bases from J, with 7 bases between. The CDR3 runs to 12 residues. The germline V gene has CDR1 LGHNT and CDR2 FRNRAP. Written as DNA, the CDR3 is TGTGCTAGTGGCACACAAACAGATACGCAGTATTTT. This sequence encodes CASGTQTDTQYF.

The genes are TRBV5-4 and TRBJ1-4, with D possibly TRBD1 on 5 matching bases. Trimming took 4 bases from V and 3 from J, leaving 10 bases between them. Germline V gene lookup returns CDR1 SGHNT and CDR2 YYREEE (reference sequence). The CDR3 length is 14 residues. The CDR3 is CASSLQGPNEKLFF. The CDR3 DNA sequence: TGTGCCAGCAGCCTTCAGGGACCTAATGAAAAACTGTTTTTT.

The gene calls are TRBV30 and TRBJ1-4; D may be TRBD1 (6 bases). Per the germline V gene, CDR1 is GTSNPN and CDR2 is SVGIG (reference sequence). The ends were cut back, 6 bases at V and 5 bases at J, with 10 bases in the middle. The CDR3 sequence is 12 residues long. The CDR3 spells CACRGANEKLFF. CDR3 nucleotide sequence: TGTGCCTGCCGGGGGGCAAATGAAAAACTGTTTTTT.

The chain combines TRBV6-2 or TRBV6-3 with TRBJ1-5; weak D call: TRBD1 (6 bases). CDR3 length: 17 amino acids. Per the germline V gene, CDR1 is MNHEY and CDR2 is SVGEGT. V lost 2 bases to trimming and J lost 0 bases, with 14 bases between them. In DNA form, the CDR3 reads TGTGCCAGCAGTTACCGGGGGCAGCCCTATAGCAATCAGCCCCAGCATTTT. The encoded protein is CASSYRGQPYSNQPQHF.